The 27 T cell receptor beta chains below were found in one sample sequenced in a study of shared clonotypes between healthy human individuals. Assay used: immunoSEQ multiplex PCR; TCRdb lists only in-frame clones, some missing. This table has a few million clones, approximately 95% appearing once. Sequencing was performed on naive CD4+ T cells from PBMCs. Subset of the sample: CD45RA+ positively selected. The receptors come from a man younger than 35 in good health. Some clones in this sample may be carry-over from other donors' samples.

J is TRBJ1-1 and V is TRBV6-5; 9 bases are shared with TRBD1. With V trimmed by 2 bases and J by 10 bases, 11 bases remained unmatched. The CDR3 has 15 amino acids. Germline V gene lookup returns CDR1 MNHEY and CDR2 SVGAGI. CDR3 nucleotide sequence: TGTGCCAGCAGTTACGGGGACAGGGCGGACTCAGGAGCTTTCTTT. Translating it yields CASSYGDRADSGAFF.

The rearrangement joins TRBV30 to TRBJ1-1; the D is unclear. V dropped 1 base and J dropped 8 bases, with 8 bases sitting between them. The CDR3 has 11 amino acids. The germline V gene has CDR1 GTSNPN and CDR2 SVGIG (reference sequence). The CDR3: CAWSAGGEAFF. The CDR3 bases are TGTGCCTGGAGTGCGGGTGGGGAAGCTTTCTTT.

The chain carries TRBV9 and TRBJ2-3, with D maybe TRBD2 (5 bases). This CDR3 has 15 residues. CDR1 and CDR2 (germline): SGDLS, YYNGEE. The V and J ends lost 0 bases and 4 bases respectively, with 12 bases between them. This CDR3 reads CASSVELRGSDTQYF. In nucleotides, the CDR3 is TGTGCCAGCAGCGTAGAACTGCGCGGGTCAGATACGCAGTATTTT.

This chain joins TRBV4-1 and TRBJ2-1; D gene unclear. V dropped 2 bases and J dropped 8 bases, with 19 bases sitting between them. The V gene's germline CDR1 is MGHRA and CDR2 YSYEKL. This CDR3 is 16 amino acids long. The CDR3 nucleotides are TGCGCCAGCAGCCAAAAGGGTCCCCCTTGGCTGGATGAGCAGTTCTTC. Translation gives CASSQKGPPWLDEQFF.

The V call is TRBV7-2, the J call TRBJ2-5; TRBD2 matches at 8 bases. The V and J ends lost 3 bases and 2 bases, in that order; junction bases with no gene match: 8. This CDR3 contains 16 residues. The V gene's germline CDR1 is SGHTA and CDR2 FQGNSA. CDR3 protein: CASSLGSGSFQETQYF. CDR3 bases: TGTGCCAGCAGCTTGGGGAGCGGGAGTTTTCAAGAGACCCAGTACTTC.

This chain uses TRBV6-1 with TRBJ2-7, with 9 bases lining up with TRBD1. CDR1 and CDR2 (germline): MNHNS, SASEGT. There are 15 residues in the CDR3. V dropped 6 bases and J dropped 2; count of bases not matched to a gene: 8. CDR3 amino acids: CASRTQGAGAYEQYF. In DNA, the CDR3 is TGTGCCAGCAGAACACAGGGGGCTGGGGCCTACGAGCAGTACTTC.

The chain links TRBV11-3 to TRBJ2-7, with 9 bases identical to TRBD2. The germline gives CDR1 SGHNT, CDR2 YENEEA. There are 16 residues in the CDR3. V was pared by 6 bases and J by 2 bases, with 11 bases of the junction left unmatched. CDR3 region: CASRSHLSGGAYEQYF. CDR3 in DNA: TGTGCCAGCAGGTCTCACCTTAGCGGGGGAGCCTACGAGCAGTACTTC.

J is TRBJ2-6 and V is TRBV28; D gene ambiguous. This CDR3 has 15 residues. V was cut by 6 bases and J by 0 bases, with 9 bases left in between. The germline V gene has CDR1 MDHEN and CDR2 SYDVKM. CDR3 sequence: CASRRRLSGANVLTF. CDR3 nucleotides: TGTGCCAGCAGGCGAAGGCTCTCTGGGGCCAACGTCCTGACTTTC.

V is TRBV5-1 and J is TRBJ2-2; D unresolved. The CDR3 is 13 amino acids. Trimming removed 4 bases from V and 3 bases from J, with 7 bases in between. In germline, CDR1 is SGHRS, CDR2 YFSETQ. CDR3 in amino acids: CASSRDDTGELFF. As DNA, the CDR3 is TGCGCCAGCAGCCGCGATGACACCGGGGAGCTGTTTTTT.

The CDR3 loop is CASRGLRQGDGYTF. As DNA, the CDR3 is TGTGCCAGCAGAGGGTTGAGACAGGGGGATGGCTACACCTTC. This chain joins TRBV6-6 and TRBJ1-2, with 9 positions matching TRBD1. The CDR3 totals 14 residues. CDR1 is MNHNY, CDR2 SVGAGI, per germline (reference sequence). Trimming took 6 bases from V and 6 from J; bases not matched to a gene: 8.

The V and J genes are TRBV5-4 and TRBJ2-5, with 11 bases aligning to TRBD2. Germline V gene lookup returns CDR1 SGHNT and CDR2 YYREEE (reference sequence). The V segment lost 2 bases and the J segment 7 bases; nucleotides outside the gene matches: 13. The CDR3 consists of 17 residues. The CDR3 reads CASSFSPPGLAVMTQYF. The CDR3 DNA is TGTGCCAGCAGCTTTTCTCCCCCGGGACTAGCGGTAATGACCCAGTACTTC. The variable domain in full, completed from reference TRBV5-4 and TRBJ2-5, reads ETGVTQSPTHLIKTRGQQVTLRCSSQSGHNTVSWYQQALGQGPQFIFQYYREEENGRGNFPPRFSGLQFPNYSSELNVNALELDDSALYLCASSFSPPGLAVMTQYFGPGTRLLVL.

The chain employs TRBV7-9 and TRBJ2-3, with a possible D match to TRBD1 (5 bases). V lost 9 bases and J lost 5, with 9 bases in between. This CDR3 comprises 11 residues. Germline-derived CDR1 and CDR2 are SEHNR and FQNEAQ (reference sequence). The CDR3 DNA reads TGTGCCAGTACCCAGGGAGATACGCAGTATTTT. It encodes CASTQGDTQYF.

J is TRBJ1-2 and V is TRBV20-1; D is uncertain. CDR1 and CDR2 from the germline V gene are DFQATT and SNEGSKA (reference sequence). This CDR3 is 8 amino acids long. The CDR3 is CSNRIYTF. The DNA for the CDR3 is TGCAGCAATAGGATTTACACCTTC.

This clone was seen a single time. This chain joins TRBV5-4 and TRBJ2-5; 9 nucleotides match TRBD1. The CDR3 has 14 amino acids. V lost 4 bases and J lost 4; bases outside the gene matches: 5. Germline V CDR1 and CDR2: SGHNT, YYREEE (reference sequence). CDR3 coding DNA: TGTGCCAGCAGCCCGACAGGGGGTTCAGAGACCCAGTACTTC. This codes for CASSPTGGSETQYF.

The chain has TRBV4-1 and TRBJ2-7, with TRBD1 matching 8 bases. Unmatched junction bases numbered 7, after V lost 4 bases and J lost 2 bases. The CDR3 consists of 15 residues. Germline V gives CDR1 MGHRA, CDR2 YSYEKL. DNA for the CDR3: TGCGCCAGCAGCCCCCGGGACAGGCGGACCTACGAGCAGTACTTC. It specifies CASSPRDRRTYEQYF.

Concerning this clone itself: The sample has other DNA sequences that encode this CDR3 too. The V call is TRBV29-1, the J call TRBJ2-1, with a tentative D call TRBD1 (6 bases). V was clipped by 4 bases and J by 4 bases, with 8 bases between them. CDR3 length equals 12 residues. The germline V gene has CDR1 SQVTM and CDR2 ANQGSEA. CDR3 DNA: TGCAGCGTTGGGACAGCTTACAATGAGCAGTTCTTC. Its protein product is CSVGTAYNEQFF.

V usage is TRBV5-1 and J usage is TRBJ1-2, with 9 bases matching TRBD1. Trimming removed 4 bases from V and 4 bases from J; junction bases left unmatched: 14. The CDR3 is 17 residues long. From germline, CDR1 is SGHRS and CDR2 YFSETQ. The CDR3 here is CASSPRQGGNLFYGYTF. The CDR3 coding sequence is TGCGCCAGCAGCCCTCGACAGGGGGGAAATCTTTTCTATGGCTACACCTTC.

This clone was counted once. The V call is TRBV25-1, the J call TRBJ2-3; tentative D call: TRBD2 (5 bases). The CDR3 has 14 residues. Deletions cut 7 bases from V and 2 bases from J, with 13 bases between. Germline CDR1 is MGHDK and CDR2 is SYGVNS. CDR3 amino acids: CASTHSEHTDTQYF. CDR3 sequence (DNA): TGTGCCAGCACGCATAGCGAGCACACAGATACGCAGTATTTT.

This rearrangement joins TRBV6-1 to TRBJ2-5; tentative D call: TRBD2 (5 bases). The CDR3 is 17 residues long. V was pared by 1 base and J by 5 bases, with 20 bases between. CDR1 is MNHNS, CDR2 SASEGT, per germline. The chain's CDR3 is CASSEGVVGRDGETQYF. CDR3 nucleotides: TGTGCCAGCAGTGAAGGGGTTGTGGGTCGGGATGGGGAGACCCAGTACTTC.

The V call is TRBV18, the J call TRBJ2-5; possible D gene TRBD1, 5 bases. The germline CDR1 and CDR2 sequences are KGHSH and LQKENI. V lost 0 bases and J 5 bases, leaving 19 bases between the germline ends. The CDR3 consists of 17 residues. The CDR3 DNA reads as TGTGCCAGCTCACCACCGCCGGACACCCACGTGGGGGAGACCCAGTACTTC. Protein: CASSPPPDTHVGETQYF.

The chain uses TRBV29-1 and TRBJ2-3; 8 nucleotides match TRBD1. V was clipped by 3 bases and J by 0 bases; unmatched bases: 11. This CDR3 is 17 amino acids long. Germline V gives CDR1 SQVTM, CDR2 ANQGSEA. The CDR3 bases are TGCAGCGTTGAGGGGCAGGGGGCCCGACTAAGCACAGATACGCAGTATTTT. The encoded protein is CSVEGQGARLSTDTQYF.

CDR3 nucleotide sequence: TGCAGCGTTCCTACTAGCGGGGTCACAGATACGCAGTATTTT. Its protein product is CSVPTSGVTDTQYF. The chain recombines TRBV29-1 with TRBJ2-3; 10 nucleotides agree with TRBD2. Losses at the gene ends were 5 bases for V and 2 bases for J; bases not matched to a gene: 4. This CDR3 is 14 amino acids long. The germline gives CDR1 SQVTM, CDR2 ANQGSEA.

The rearrangement joins TRBV29-1 to TRBJ2-3, with 10 bases identical to TRBD1. The J segment lost 3 bases and the V segment lost 4 bases, leaving 7 bases of the junction unmatched. CDR1 SQVTM and CDR2 ANQGSEA come from the germline V gene. This CDR3 has 15 residues. The CDR3 sequence is CSVATGQGVTDTQYF. As DNA, the CDR3 is TGCAGCGTTGCGACCGGACAGGGGGTAACAGATACGCAGTATTTT.

The chain links TRBV11-3 to TRBJ2-1, with D possibly TRBD2 on 5 matching bases. This CDR3 comprises 12 residues. Germline lookup yields CDR1 SGHNT and CDR2 YENEEA. Trimming stripped 4 bases from V and 12 bases from J, with 13 bases between. CDR3 DNA: TGTGCCAGCAGCTCCCGGTCAGAGGGGCAGTTCTTC. Translation gives CASSSRSEGQFF.

The chain recombines TRBV5-1 with TRBJ1-1, with a tentative D call TRBD1 (5 bases). CDR1 and CDR2 (germline): SGHRS, YFSETQ. The CDR3 covers 14 residues. V lost 4 bases, J lost 0 bases, and 10 bases lay in between. CDR3 sequence (DNA): TGCGCCAGCAGCATAGGACACCTGAACACTGAAGCTTTCTTT. It translates to CASSIGHLNTEAFF.

The V call is TRBV18, the J call TRBJ1-4; D uncertain. Germline lookup yields CDR1 KGHSH and CDR2 LQKENI. This CDR3 contains 16 residues. Between the trimmed V and J ends, which lost 1 base and 0 bases, there was a span of 9 bases. As DNA, the CDR3 is TGTGCCAGCTCACCACAATTGGGCACAACTAATGAAAAACTGTTTTTT. It specifies CASSPQLGTTNEKLFF.

V and J are TRBV6-5 and TRBJ2-3, with a tentative D call TRBD2 (6 bases). Germline V gene lookup returns CDR1 MNHEY and CDR2 SVGAGI. The CDR3 loop spans 16 amino acids. V was shortened by 2 bases and J by 6 bases, with 18 bases between the two germline ends. CDR3 nucleotides: TGTGCCAGCAGTTACACGGCGGGATATGCAGTTGATACGCAGTATTTT. Amino acid sequence: CASSYTAGYAVDTQYF.